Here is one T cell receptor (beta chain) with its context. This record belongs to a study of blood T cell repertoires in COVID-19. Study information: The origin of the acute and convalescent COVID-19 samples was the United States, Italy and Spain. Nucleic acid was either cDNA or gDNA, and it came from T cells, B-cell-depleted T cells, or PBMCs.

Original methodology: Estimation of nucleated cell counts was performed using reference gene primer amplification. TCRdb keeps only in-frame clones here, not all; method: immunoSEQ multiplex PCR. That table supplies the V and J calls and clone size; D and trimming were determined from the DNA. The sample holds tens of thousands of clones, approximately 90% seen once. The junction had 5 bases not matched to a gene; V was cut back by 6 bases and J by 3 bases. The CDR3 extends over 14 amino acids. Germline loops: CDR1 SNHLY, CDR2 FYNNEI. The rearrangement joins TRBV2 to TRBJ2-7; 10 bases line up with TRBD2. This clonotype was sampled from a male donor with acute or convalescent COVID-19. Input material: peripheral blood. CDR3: CASSASGGHYEQYF. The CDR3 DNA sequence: TGTGCCAGCAGCGCTAGCGGGGGCCACTACGAGCAGTACTTC. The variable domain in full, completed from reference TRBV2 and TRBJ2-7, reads EPEVTQTPSHQVTQMGQEVILRCVPISNHLYFYWYRQILGQKVEFLVSFYNNEISEKSEIFDDQFSVERPDGSNFTLKIRSTKLEDSAMYFCASSASGGHYEQYFGPGTRLTVT.